These 27 T cell receptor beta chains share one sample of origin, sequenced in a study of CD8+ T cells in alopecia areata. The sequencing template was cDNA reverse transcribed from extracted RNA. Clones were read by immunoSEQ multiplex PCR, and TCRdb kept only the in-frame ones, dropping some. This sample carries roughly 170,000 clones, about 60% of them seen once, and the ten largest clones take around 15%. The material was CD4+ T cells sorted from blood, obtained at week 0. These receptors were obtained from a human donor with alopecia areata.

The CDR3, as DNA: TGCAGCGTTGGGGGCTTTGCACGACCTGAAGCTTTCTTT. Residues: CSVGGFARPEAFF. The rearrangement joins TRBV29-1 to TRBJ1-1, with a tentative D call TRBD1 (5 bases). Germline values: CDR1 SQVTM, CDR2 ANQGSEA. Trimming took off 4 bases at V and 6 bases at J, with 15 bases between the two ends. The CDR3 is made up of 13 amino acids.

This clone appeared once. The chain recombines TRBV29-1 with TRBJ1-2, with D uncertain. CDR1 SQVTM and CDR2 ANQGSEA come from the germline V gene. CDR3 length: 12 residues. With 1 base removed from V and 3 bases from J, the gap between germline ends came to 6 bases. CDR3: CSVEGRYYGYTF. The CDR3 DNA reads as TGCAGCGTTGAAGGCCGCTACTATGGCTACACCTTC.

The chain uses TRBV7-2 and TRBJ2-2; no definite D call. Germline CDR1 reads SGHTA; CDR2 reads FQGNSA. V was cut by 2 bases and J by 6 bases, with 16 bases left in between. The CDR3 has 16 amino acids. Here the CDR3 reads CASSLLIWSSSGELFF. CDR3 nucleotide sequence: TGTGCCAGCAGCTTATTGATTTGGTCTAGTTCCGGGGAGCTGTTTTTT.

The chain uses TRBV7-9 and TRBJ1-2, with a possible D match to TRBD1 (6 bases). This CDR3 is 13 amino acids long. The germline V and J ends were trimmed by 5 bases and 7 bases, with 14 bases remaining between them. Looked up from germline, CDR1 is SEHNR and CDR2 is FQNEAQ (reference sequence). The CDR3, as DNA: TGTGCCAGCAGCCTGGGACATGGCCTTGGCTACACCTTC. This codes for CASSLGHGLGYTF.

V gene TRBV29-1 combines with J gene TRBJ2-2; D is unclear. The CDR3 sequence is 13 residues long. The V gene lost 4 bases and the J gene lost 0 bases, with 6 bases spanning the gap. Looked up from germline, CDR1 is SQVTM and CDR2 is ANQGSEA. The CDR3 nucleotides are TGCAGCGTTGGACTCCCGAACACCGGGGAGCTGTTTTTT. As protein: CSVGLPNTGELFF.

The chain employs TRBV9 and TRBJ2-4, with D tentatively TRBD1 (6 bases). Germline V lookup: CDR1 SGDLS, CDR2 YYNGEE. The CDR3 has 12 amino acids. Trimming left V 3 bases short and J 8 bases short, with 9 bases between. The CDR3 nucleotides read TGTGCCAGCAGCGCCCCAGGGGACATTCAGTACTTC. It encodes CASSAPGDIQYF.

This clone was counted a few times. J is TRBJ2-1 and V is TRBV29-1; D remains ambiguous. This CDR3 has 10 residues. V was clipped by 4 bases and J by 5 bases, with 3 bases between them. Germline V gene sequence: CDR1 SQVTM, CDR2 ANQGSEA. CDR3 sequence: CSVGDNEQFF. CDR3 nucleotide sequence: TGCAGCGTTGGAGACAATGAGCAGTTCTTC.

The rearrangement uses TRBV5-1 and TRBJ1-2, with unresolved D. The CDR3 length is 14 residues. V was pared by 0 bases and J by 3 bases, with 9 bases between. The germline CDR1 and CDR2 sequences are SGHRS and YFSETQ. The CDR3 bases are TGCGCCAGCAGCTTGGTAAGGCAGGACTATGGCTACACCTTC. As protein: CASSLVRQDYGYTF.

The V and J genes are TRBV18 and TRBJ2-1, with TRBD2 as a possible D gene (5 bases). This CDR3 is built from 14 residues. Between the trimmed V and J ends, which lost 0 bases and 9 bases, there was a span of 12 bases. Germline V gives CDR1 KGHSH, CDR2 LQKENI. The CDR3 nucleotides read TGTGCCAGCTCACCACCGGCAGGTCGGGGTGAGCAGTTCTTC. Amino acid sequence: CASSPPAGRGEQFF.

The chain combines TRBV29-1 with TRBJ2-1; no clear D gene. Germline CDR1 and CDR2: SQVTM and ANQGSEA. The CDR3 runs 14 residues. V lost 4 bases and J lost 4, with 14 bases in between. The CDR3 sequence: CSVVRGGGYNEQFF. In DNA form, the CDR3 reads TGCAGCGTTGTACGTGGTGGTGGGTACAATGAGCAGTTCTTC.

DNA for the CDR3: TGTGCCAGCAGCTTGGCCGGGGTTGCCCAAGAGACCCAGTACTTC. This codes for CASSLAGVAQETQYF. The gene calls are TRBV5-6 and TRBJ2-5; D might be TRBD2 (5 bases). Trimming cost V 0 bases and J 1 base, with 10 bases left between them. CDR1 SGHDT and CDR2 YYEEEE come from the germline V gene. The CDR3 has 15 residues.

This clone was counted only a few times. Other DNA sequences of this sample code for an identical CDR3. The chain carries TRBV30 and TRBJ1-6, with D unclear. The V end lost 0 bases, the J end lost 5 bases, and 5 bases lay between the germline ends. Germline V gene lookup returns CDR1 GTSNPN and CDR2 SVGIG (reference sequence). The CDR3 contains 13 residues. In nucleotides, the CDR3 is TGTGCCTGGAGTGTTAGGGATAATTCACCCCTCCACTTT. As protein: CAWSVRDNSPLHF. Using reference TRBV30 and TRBJ1-6 for the parts outside the CDR3, the full variable domain is SQTIHQWPATLVQPVGSPLSLECTVEGTSNPNLYWYRQAAGRGLQLLFYSVGIGQISSEVPQNLSASRPQDRQFILSSKKLLLSDSGFYLCAWSVRDNSPLHFGNGTRLTVT.

This rearrangement joins TRBV19 to TRBJ1-2; 10 bases are shared with TRBD1. The CDR3 runs to 15 residues. V lost 5 bases, J lost 3 bases, and 6 bases stayed unmatched. Germline loops: CDR1 LNHDA, CDR2 SQIVND (reference sequence). CDR3 nucleotides: TGTGCCAGTAGTCCGACAGGGGGCCTGCACTATGGCTACACCTTC. It specifies CASSPTGGLHYGYTF.

DNA for the CDR3: TGTGCCACCAGCAGAGAGTTACAAGAGACCCAGTACTTC. Amino acid sequence: CATSRELQETQYF. The chain combines TRBV15 with TRBJ2-5, with D hard to call. Germline V CDR1 and CDR2: LNHNV, YYDKDF (reference sequence). Trimming left V 0 bases short and J 2 bases short, with 4 bases between. The CDR3 contains 13 residues.

The J gene is TRBJ2-7, the V gene TRBV6-5; tentatively, D is TRBD2 (5 bases). The CDR3 is 14 residues long. Germline assignment: CDR1 MNHEY and CDR2 SVGAGI. V shed 7 bases and J shed 2 bases, with 15 bases lying between them. The CDR3 reads CASTSWRIAYEQYF. CDR3 nucleotide sequence: TGTGCCAGCACTTCTTGGAGGATAGCCTACGAGCAGTACTTC.

The gene calls are TRBV6-5 and TRBJ1-1; D not resolved. CDR1 MNHEY and CDR2 SVGAGI come from the germline V gene. Trimming shortened V by 4 bases and J by 8 bases, and 20 bases separated the two germline ends. The CDR3 runs 15 residues. CDR3 in amino acids: CASSSILTAMGEAFF. The CDR3 DNA reads as TGTGCCAGCAGTTCTATATTGACGGCGATGGGAGAAGCTTTCTTT.

Comment on this clone: This same CDR3 is encoded by further DNA sequences in the sample. The chain recombines TRBV5-1 with TRBJ2-3, with D possibly being TRBD1 (5 bases). CDR1 is SGHRS and CDR2 is YFSETQ in the germline V gene. This CDR3 has 12 residues. Trimming pared 3 bases from V and 5 bases from J, leaving 7 bases between. The CDR3 sequence: CASSSQGDTQYF. The CDR3 nucleotides are TGCGCCAGCAGCTCCCAGGGAGATACGCAGTATTTT.

The V call is TRBV5-1, the J call TRBJ2-5; a weak D match, TRBD1 (5 bases). The CDR3 contains 17 residues. V was trimmed by 0 bases and J by 1 base, leaving 16 bases between them. From germline, CDR1 is SGHRS and CDR2 YFSETQ. CDR3: CASSLDIQDIAQETQYF. The CDR3 nucleotides are TGCGCCAGCAGCTTGGACATCCAGGACATTGCCCAAGAGACCCAGTACTTC.

The chain employs TRBV5-1 and TRBJ2-1; the D gene is possibly TRBD1 (6 bases). V lost 6 bases and J 0 bases, leaving 13 bases between the germline ends. The CDR3 has 15 amino acids. CDR1 is SGHRS and CDR2 is YFSETQ in the germline V gene. The CDR3 protein is CASTLTGNSYNEQFF. CDR3 nucleotides: TGCGCCAGCACCCTAACAGGGAACTCCTACAATGAGCAGTTCTTC. Full variable domain (outside the CDR3, taken from reference TRBV5-1 and TRBJ2-1): KAGVTQTPRYLIKTRGQQVTLSCSPISGHRSVSWYQQTPGQGLQFLFEYFSETQRNKGNFPGRFSGRQFSNSRSEMNVSTLELGDSALYLCASTLTGNSYNEQFFGPGTRLTVL.

The chain carries TRBV15 and TRBJ2-3; D is ambiguous. CDR3 size: 17 residues. Germline CDR1 and CDR2: LNHNV and YYDKDF (reference sequence). Trimming took 0 bases from V and 4 from J, leaving 17 bases between them. CDR3 sequence reads: CATSRDPIVQAADTQYF. As DNA, the CDR3 is TGTGCCACCAGCAGAGATCCCATAGTGCAGGCGGCAGATACGCAGTATTTT.

J is TRBJ1-1 and V is TRBV29-1; D unclear. The CDR3 totals 12 residues. V dropped 3 bases and J dropped 2 bases, with 7 bases sitting between them. Germline V gene lookup returns CDR1 SQVTM and CDR2 ANQGSEA. CDR3 sequence reads: CSVEPLNTEAFF. Here the CDR3 DNA reads TGCAGCGTTGAGCCACTAAACACTGAAGCTTTCTTT.

This clone was counted between two and nine times. The chain combines TRBV30 with TRBJ1-1, with 7 bases identical to TRBD1. J lost 0 bases, V lost 2 bases, and 6 bases had no gene match. Germline CDR1 reads GTSNPN; CDR2 reads SVGIG (reference sequence). The CDR3 is 15 amino acids. The CDR3 nucleotides read TGTGCCTGGAGTTTTGCCGGGACAGTGAACACTGAAGCTTTCTTT. Protein: CAWSFAGTVNTEAFF.

This clone came up a few times. The chain carries TRBV30 and TRBJ2-3, with 16 bases fitting TRBD2. V shed 0 bases, J shed 6 bases, and the junction held 6 bases outside the gene matches. The germline gives CDR1 GTSNPN, CDR2 SVGIG (reference sequence). This CDR3 comprises 17 residues. CDR3 nucleotides: TGTGCCTGGAGTGTAAGGGGACTAGCGGGGGGGCCTGATACGCAGTATTTT. Its protein is CAWSVRGLAGGPDTQYF.

V usage is TRBV7-9 and J usage is TRBJ1-5, with D uncertain. V was trimmed by 0 bases and J by 2 bases, leaving 8 bases between them. This CDR3 contains 15 residues. Germline loops: CDR1 SEHNR, CDR2 FQNEAQ (reference sequence). This chain's CDR3 is CASSLAGIGNQPQHF. CDR3 in DNA: TGTGCCAGCAGCTTAGCAGGGATTGGCAATCAGCCCCAGCATTTT.

The CDR3 DNA reads as TGTGCCAGCAGAGCCGGGACTAGCGGGGGAGAGACCCAGTACTTC. This encodes CASRAGTSGGETQYF. The chain has TRBV2 and TRBJ2-5, with 14 bases aligning to TRBD2. Trimming removed 6 bases from V and 4 bases from J; junction bases left unmatched: 4. The CDR3 is made up of 15 amino acids. The V gene's germline CDR1 is SNHLY and CDR2 FYNNEI.

The rearrangement joins TRBV25-1 to TRBJ2-3; 7 nucleotides match TRBD1. V gave up 10 bases and J gave up 6 bases; unmatched junction bases: 7. The CDR3 spans 12 residues. Germline CDR1 is MGHDK and CDR2 is SYGVNS. CDR3 sequence reads: CATAGQVDTQYF. As DNA, the CDR3 is TGTGCCACCGCCGGACAGGTCGATACGCAGTATTTT.

The chain is built from TRBV27 and TRBJ1-6; D gene ambiguous. Germline CDR1 MNHEY, CDR2 SMNVEV (reference sequence). Trimming took 3 bases from V and 6 from J, leaving 9 bases between them. The CDR3 is 14 amino acids. The CDR3 protein is CASSLERSNSPLHF. The CDR3 DNA sequence: TGTGCCAGCAGTTTGGAGCGGAGTAATTCACCCCTCCACTTT.